The 26 T cell receptor beta chains listed next were all sequenced from one sample in a study of glioma-infiltrating T cells. Using RNA template, CDR3s of TCR alpha and beta were amplified with iRepertoire arm-PCR. TCRdb reanalysed the multiplex PCR reads using MiXCR and keeps one entry per CDR3 protein. The profile shows fewer than 500,000 distinct CDR3 sequences, 41% of them singletons. The specimen was glioma tissue, nonneoplastic brain tissue, or PBMCs (not recorded which). These receptors originate from a human donor with low-grade glioma or glioblastoma, undergoing nonglioma brain surgery, or in good health (not recorded which).

CDR3 region: CSATAVYQETQYF. DNA for the CDR3: TGCAGTGCTACCGCAGTCTACCAAGAGACCCAGTACTTC. This chain uses TRBV20-1 with TRBJ2-5; D is uncertain. The CDR3 is 13 residues long. Germline CDR1 is DFQATT and CDR2 is SNEGSKA (reference sequence). Trimming removed 4 bases at V and 0 bases at J, with 9 bases between.

This clonotype showed up many times. The chain has TRBV28 and TRBJ1-5, with D hard to call. Germline V gene sequence: CDR1 MDHEN, CDR2 SYDVKM. CDR3 length: 12 amino acids. V lost 5 bases, J lost 3 bases, and 5 bases lay in between. The CDR3 DNA sequence: TGTGCCAGCAGTATCCTCAATCAGCCCCAGCATTTT. Its translation: CASSILNQPQHF.

The rearrangement links TRBV20-1 to TRBJ2-1, with D possibly being TRBD2 (6 bases). Germline CDR1 and CDR2: DFQATT and SNEGSKA (reference sequence). The CDR3 runs to 13 residues. The V gene lost 7 bases and the J gene lost 0 bases, with 10 bases spanning the gap. The CDR3 protein is CSGGERSYNEQFF. The CDR3 DNA reads TGCAGTGGCGGGGAGCGCTCCTACAATGAGCAGTTCTTC.

The J gene is TRBJ2-7, the V gene TRBV18, with TRBD1 matching over 7 bases. Trimming took 6 bases from V and 6 from J; bases not matched to a gene: 8. The CDR3 has 13 residues. Germline CDR1 is KGHSH and CDR2 is LQKENI. This chain's CDR3 is CASSSGTGAEQYF. The CDR3 nucleotides read TGTGCCAGCTCCTCTGGTACAGGGGCCGAGCAGTACTTC.

As for this clonotype: A much larger clone lies a single base off, so this may be a read error. V is TRBV27 and J is TRBJ1-5; a weak D match, TRBD1 (5 bases). Germline CDR1 reads MNHEY; CDR2 reads SMNVEV (reference sequence). The CDR3 loop spans 14 amino acids. Trimming took off 4 bases at V and 5 bases at J, with 12 bases between the two ends. The CDR3 DNA sequence: TGTGCCAGCAGTTGGGGGAGGGAGCATCAGCCCCAGCATTTT. This sequence encodes CASSWGREHQPQHF.

A word on this clonotype: One end of the junction is discordant with germline, which a read error may explain. The gene calls are TRBV2 and TRBJ1-2; D possibly corresponds to TRBD1 (6 bases). The CDR3 runs to 11 residues. Germline V CDR1 and CDR2: SNHLY, FYNNEI. The DNA for the CDR3 is TGTGCCAGCGACAGGAACTATGACTACACCTTC. This translates into CASDRNYDYTF. Full variable domain (remainder filled in from reference TRBV2 and TRBJ1-2): EPEVTQTPSHQVTQMGQEVILRCVPISNHLYFYWYRQILGQKVEFLVSFYNNEISEKSEIFDDQFSVERPDGSNFTLKIRSTKLEDSAMYFCASDRNYDYTFGSGTRLTVV.

For the CDR3, the DNA is TGTGCCATCAGTGAAGCGGGAGCGGTGCGCGAGCAGTACTTC. Its translation: CAISEAGAVREQYF. The rearrangement uses TRBV10-3 and TRBJ2-7; 8 positions agree with TRBD2. CDR3 length: 14 amino acids. V was clipped by 3 bases and J by 6 bases; unmatched bases: 7. Germline loops: CDR1 ENHRY, CDR2 SYGVKD.

The chain carries TRBV6-1 and TRBJ2-2; D might be TRBD1 or TRBD2, each matching 5 bases. The CDR3 runs 15 residues. Germline V gene lookup returns CDR1 MNHNS and CDR2 SASEGT. V gave up 5 bases and J gave up 3 bases, with 13 bases separating them. DNA of the CDR3: TGTGCCAGCAGTAAACGGGGCGCCGACACCGGGGAGCTGTTTTTT. This translates into CASSKRGADTGELFF.

The chain recombines TRBV12-3 or TRBV12-4 with TRBJ1-1, with D uncertain. The CDR3 length is 14 residues. The V end lost 6 bases, the J end lost 0 bases, and 11 bases lay between the germline ends. The CDR3 sequence: CASRVGTVNTEAFF. DNA for the CDR3: TGTGCCAGCAGGGTCGGCACAGTGAACACTGAAGCTTTCTTT.

The rearrangement links TRBV29-1 to TRBJ2-1; 7 bases match TRBD1. Per germline, CDR1 SQVTM and CDR2 ANQGSEA. Trimming cost V 3 bases and J 5 bases; bases outside gene matches: 7. The length of the CDR3 is 14 residues. CDR3 in DNA: TGCAGCGTTGATCACACAGGGGTCAACAATGAGCAGTTCTTC. This sequence encodes CSVDHTGVNNEQFF.

The rearrangement links TRBV20-1 to TRBJ2-7, with TRBD1 matching over 8 bases. Germline V gene lookup returns CDR1 DFQATT and CDR2 SNEGSKA (reference sequence). The CDR3 covers 15 residues. V trimming: 7 bases; J trimming: 7 bases; junction bases outside the gene matches: 18. The CDR3 loop is CSDPPQPGQEGEQYF. The DNA of the CDR3 is TGCAGTGATCCTCCCCAACCGGGACAGGAGGGAGAGCAGTACTTC.

Notes on this clonotype: A single base separates this from a much larger clone, so it may be a read error. V gene TRBV13 combines with J gene TRBJ2-5; D is unresolved. Germline CDR1 reads PRHDT; CDR2 reads FYEKMQ (reference sequence). This CDR3 comprises 14 residues. Trimming removed 1 base from V and 0 bases from J, with 6 bases in between. CDR3 nucleotides: TGTGCCAGCAGCTTAGACGGATACCAAGAGACCCAGTACTTC. This sequence encodes CASSLDGYQETQYF.

V is TRBV12-3 or TRBV12-4 and J is TRBJ1-4; no clear D gene. The length of the CDR3 is 15 residues. Trimming stripped 7 bases from V and 11 bases from J, with 23 bases between. As DNA, the CDR3 is TGTGCCAGCACCGAAGACGGCCCGCTAATGAGGAAACTGTTTTTT. Protein sequence: CASTEDGPLMRKLFF.

Worth noting for this clonotype: This may arise from a read error, as a much more abundant clone is one base away. The chain is built from TRBV28 and TRBJ1-5; 8 nucleotides line up with TRBD1. The CDR3 is 15 amino acids. Germline assignment: CDR1 MDHEN and CDR2 SYDVKM. For the CDR3, the DNA is TGTGCCAGCAGTTCGTCCCAGGGGGCGGATCAGCCCCAGCGTTTT. This sequence encodes CASSSSQGADQPQRF.

Comments on this clonotype: A much larger clone is a single base away; this may be a read error. This rearrangement joins TRBV28 to TRBJ2-5; 7 nucleotides match TRBD2. This CDR3 is 14 amino acids long. Germline CDR1 MDHEN, CDR2 SYDVKM. CDR3 in amino acids: CASSLAGAQETKYF. As DNA, the CDR3 is TGTGCCAGCAGTTTAGCGGGAGCCCAAGAGACCAAGTACTTC.

The CDR3 loop reads CASNPAGQETQYF. CDR3 sequence (DNA): TGTGCCAGCAACCCGGCCGGGCAAGAGACCCAGTACTTC. The rearrangement uses TRBV27 and TRBJ2-5; D is unresolved. With 7 bases removed from V and 2 bases from J, the gap between germline ends came to 11 bases. CDR3 size: 13 residues. CDR1 is MNHEY, CDR2 SMNVEV, per germline (reference sequence).

The CDR3 nucleotides read TGTGCCAGCAGTTTGGCCCCCGGGGAGCTGTTTTTT. Protein product: CASSLAPGELFF. The rearrangement joins TRBV28 to TRBJ2-2; D gene ambiguous. This CDR3 spans 12 amino acids. V shed 3 bases and J shed 6 bases, with 5 bases lying between them. CDR1 and CDR2 from the germline V gene are MDHEN and SYDVKM.

In this sample, this clonotype turned up a few times. Since a much larger clone is just one base distant, this may be a read error. The chain has TRBV15 and TRBJ2-1; D may correspond to TRBD1 or TRBD2 (5 bases each). This CDR3 spans 14 amino acids. Germline CDR1 reads LNHNV; CDR2 reads YYDKDF (reference sequence). The CDR3 nucleotides are TGTGCCACCAGCAGAGAGGGGGATAACAATGAGCAGCTCTTC. Its protein product is CATSREGDNNEQLF.

The chain has TRBV7-9 and TRBJ2-1; no reliable D call. Looked up from germline, CDR1 is SEHNR and CDR2 is FQNEAQ (reference sequence). V was cut by 6 bases and J by 7 bases, with 16 bases left in between. The CDR3 covers 14 residues. CDR3 region: CASSSLGNGNEQFF. For the CDR3, the DNA is TGTGCCAGCAGTTCTCTAGGTAACGGGAATGAGCAGTTCTTC.

The V gene is TRBV7-9, the J gene TRBJ1-2; the match to TRBD1 covers 9 bases. This CDR3 spans 15 amino acids. V shed 1 base and J 5 bases; nucleotides not matched to a gene: 5. CDR1 and CDR2 (germline): SEHNR, FQNEAQ (reference sequence). CDR3 loop: CASSLVEGQGYGYTF. CDR3 sequence (DNA): TGTGCCAGCAGCTTAGTAGAAGGACAGGGGTATGGCTACACCTTC.

In DNA form, the CDR3 reads TGTGCCAGCAGTTGGACGATCAAATACAAGCAGTACTTC. It specifies CASSWTIKYKQYF. The rearrangement uses TRBV28 and TRBJ2-7, with D unclear. Germline-derived CDR1 and CDR2 are MDHEN and SYDVKM. The V end lost 4 bases, the J end lost 8 bases, and 15 bases lay between the germline ends. This CDR3 comprises 13 residues. The full variable domain, rest sourced from reference TRBV28 and TRBJ2-7, is DVKVTQSSRYLVKRTGEKVFLECVQDMDHENMFWYRQDPGLGLRLIYFSYDVKMKEKGDIPEGYSVSREKKERFSLILESASTNQTSMYLCASSWTIKYKQYFGPGTRLTVT.

This clonotype was counted a few times. The DNA of the CDR3 is TGTGCCAGCAGCTCCGAGGGGCTCGGGGAGCAGTTCTTC. It translates to CASSSEGLGEQFF. This chain uses TRBV5-4 with TRBJ2-1; TRBD1 or TRBD2 may be the D gene (5 bases each). CDR1 is SGHNT, CDR2 YYREEE, per germline (reference sequence). V was pared by 3 bases and J by 10 bases, with 14 bases between. CDR3 length: 13 residues.

V is TRBV5-6 and J is TRBJ2-1; D unresolved. Trimming pared 1 base from V and 4 bases from J, leaving 18 bases between. Germline CDR1 SGHDT, CDR2 YYEEEE. The CDR3 covers 17 residues. CDR3 amino acids: CASSLFLYGPAYNEQFF. As DNA, the CDR3 is TGTGCCAGCAGCTTGTTCCTCTATGGCCCAGCGTACAATGAGCAGTTCTTC.

This chain uses TRBV12-3 or TRBV12-4 with TRBJ2-1, with D uncertain. The CDR3 runs to 13 residues. The V and J ends lost 3 bases and 7 bases respectively, with 10 bases between them. As DNA, the CDR3 is TGTGCCAGCAGTTTCCGAGCGACTAATGAGCAGTTCTTC. This encodes CASSFRATNEQFF.

This clonotype was recorded a few times. This chain connects TRBV3-1 to TRBJ2-7; TRBD2 aligns across 7 bases. The ends lost 3 bases at V and 6 bases at J; junction bases unmatched: 11. This CDR3 is built from 15 residues. Germline assignment: CDR1 LGHDT and CDR2 YNNKEL (reference sequence). The CDR3 DNA reads TGTGCCAGCAGCCAGACCGGGAGGCCCCATATCGAGCAGTACTTC. Residues: CASSQTGRPHIEQYF.

The sample holds one count of this clonotype. A read error is possible here, since a much larger clone lies one base away. V and J are TRBV28 and TRBJ1-2; 8 bases are a match to TRBD1. Germline CDR1 is MDHEN and CDR2 is SYDVKM. The CDR3 runs 12 residues. CDR3 DNA: TGTGCCACCGGGGACACCCCAGGGGGCTGCACCTTC. Protein sequence: CATGDTPGGCTF.